These 21 T cell receptor beta chains originate from one sample sequenced in a study of Ad26.COV2.S vaccination and SARS-CoV-2 variants. Profiled with immunoSEQ multiplex PCR; TCRdb holds only in-frame clones, not every one. The table lists around 350,000 clones, about 90% of them singletons, with about 3.9% in the top ten. The input for sequencing was peripheral blood, taken after recovery from COVID-19. The source of these receptors is a human donor who had recovered from COVID-19.

The rearrangement joins TRBV7-2 to TRBJ2-7, with D maybe TRBD1 (6 bases). Trimming left V 5 bases short and J 0 bases short, with 14 bases between. The CDR3 is 15 amino acids. Germline CDR1 and CDR2: SGHTA and FQGNSA. CDR3 sequence reads: CASSIGTITSYEQYF. CDR3 sequence (DNA): TGTGCCAGCAGCATCGGGACAATAACCTCCTACGAGCAGTACTTC.

The V call is TRBV9, the J call TRBJ1-1; 8 nucleotides agree with TRBD1. The CDR3 sequence is 15 residues long. CDR1 SGDLS and CDR2 YYNGEE come from the germline V gene. Trimming cost V 0 bases and J 5 bases; bases outside gene matches: 6. The CDR3 nucleotides read TGTGCCAGCAGCGTAGACAGGACAGGGATTACTGAAGCTTTCTTT. This translates into CASSVDRTGITEAFF. The full variable domain, completed using reference TRBV9 and TRBJ1-1, is DSGVTQTPKHLITATGQRVTLRCSPRSGDLSVYWYQQSLDQGLQFLIQYYNGEERAKGNILERFSAQQFPDLHSELNLSSLELGDSALYFCASSVDRTGITEAFFGQGTRLTVV.

Comment on this clone: Other nucleotide sequences from this sample produce the same CDR3. This rearrangement joins TRBV18 to TRBJ1-5; TRBD1 matches at 9 bases. V trimming: 2 bases; J trimming: 4 bases; junction bases outside the gene matches: 0. Looked up from germline, CDR1 is KGHSH and CDR2 is LQKENI. This CDR3 is built from 14 residues. CDR3 loop: CASSPGQGNQPQHF. The CDR3 DNA reads as TGTGCCAGCTCACCAGGACAGGGGAATCAGCCCCAGCATTTT. Full variable domain (remainder filled in from reference TRBV18 and TRBJ1-5): NAGVMQNPRHLVRRRGQEARLRCSPMKGHSHVYWYRQLPEEGLKFMVYLQKENIIDESGMPKERFSAEFPKEGPSILRIQQVVRGDSAAYFCASSPGQGNQPQHFGDGTRLSIL.

The genes are TRBV27 and TRBJ1-1; 10 bases line up with TRBD1. This CDR3 comprises 13 residues. V lost 9 bases to trimming and J lost 5 bases; unmatched junction nucleotides: 6. CDR1 is MNHEY and CDR2 is SMNVEV in the germline V gene (reference sequence). CDR3 sequence reads: CASGQGEWTEAFF. DNA for the CDR3: TGTGCCAGTGGACAGGGGGAGTGGACTGAAGCTTTCTTT.

This chain joins TRBV3-1 (or the pseudogene TRBV3-2) and TRBJ2-1; 7 bases align to TRBD2. CDR1 is LGHDT and CDR2 is YNNKEL in the germline V gene (reference sequence). V gave up 0 bases and J gave up 0 bases; unmatched junction bases: 5. There are 17 residues in the CDR3. CDR3 residues: CASSQDRAGVSYNEQFF. The DNA of the CDR3 is TGTGCCAGCAGCCAAGATCGCGCGGGGGTCTCCTACAATGAGCAGTTCTTC.

This rearrangement joins TRBV6-5 to TRBJ1-2; 9 bases are a match to TRBD1. The germline V gene has CDR1 MNHEY and CDR2 SVGAGI. The CDR3 length is 14 residues. J was trimmed by 6 bases and V by 6 bases; bases with no gene match: 8. CDR3 coding DNA: TGTGCCAGCAGGGACCGGGACAGGGTAAATGGCTACACCTTC. Its translation: CASRDRDRVNGYTF.

V gene TRBV9 combines with J gene TRBJ2-5; TRBD2 aligns across 7 bases. There are 15 residues in the CDR3. The V and J ends lost 0 bases and 1 base, in that order; junction bases with no gene match: 3. The germline V gene encodes CDR1 SGDLS and CDR2 YYNGEE. The CDR3 DNA reads as TGTGCCAGCAGCGTAGGGGCTAGCGGCCAAGAGACCCAGTACTTC. It translates to CASSVGASGQETQYF.

The sample holds one count of this clone. The V gene is TRBV19, the J gene TRBJ2-6, with a tentative D call TRBD2 (5 bases). Germline values: CDR1 LNHDA, CDR2 SQIVND (reference sequence). The length of the CDR3 is 15 residues. The V and J ends lost 3 bases and 1 base respectively, with 7 bases between them. The CDR3 DNA reads as TGTGCCAGTAGTATCTCGGGGTCTGGGGCCAACGTCCTGACTTTC. This encodes CASSISGSGANVLTF.

The genes are TRBV7-3 and TRBJ2-5; 7 positions match TRBD2. The CDR3 is made up of 14 amino acids. V dropped 5 bases and J dropped 4; count of bases not matched to a gene: 7. CDR1 is SGHTA, CDR2 FQGTGA, per germline. The CDR3 coding sequence is TGTGCCAGCAGCCCCGGACTAGTGGCAGAGACCCAGTACTTC. This codes for CASSPGLVAETQYF.

The chain employs TRBV10-2 and TRBJ1-2, with a possible D match to TRBD1 (5 bases). CDR3 length: 16 residues. V lost 0 bases to trimming and J lost 4 bases, with 15 bases between them. The germline V gene has CDR1 WSHSY and CDR2 SAAADI. CDR3 region: CASSESLAGSGYGYTF. The CDR3 DNA reads as TGCGCCAGCAGTGAGTCCCTAGCAGGGTCTGGCTATGGCTACACCTTC.

This sequence joins TRBV5-5 and TRBJ1-2, with D unresolved. This CDR3 contains 14 residues. Trimming removed 0 bases at V and 4 bases at J, with 10 bases between. CDR1 and CDR2 (germline): SGHKS, YYEKEE (reference sequence). CDR3 DNA sequence: TGTGCCAGCAGCTTGGATCCGGGAGGCTATGGCTACACCTTC. Residues: CASSLDPGGYGYTF.

The rearrangement uses TRBV9 and TRBJ2-3; TRBD1 matches at 7 bases. CDR1 is SGDLS, CDR2 YYNGEE, per germline. The CDR3 is 16 amino acids. The V segment lost 3 bases and the J segment 2 bases; nucleotides outside the gene matches: 9. The CDR3 region has the DNA TGTGCCAGCAGCGAGGGGGCTGCGTTGGCCACAGATACGCAGTATTTT. Protein product: CASSEGAALATDTQYF.

The chain is built from TRBV7-6 and TRBJ2-7; D possibly uses TRBD1 or TRBD2 (5 bases each). The CDR3 contains 13 residues. The V gene lost 1 base and the J gene lost 6 bases, with 10 bases spanning the gap. The germline gives CDR1 SGHVS, CDR2 FNYEAQ. The CDR3 spells CASSLDRRTEQYF. In DNA, the CDR3 is TGTGCCAGCAGCTTAGACAGGAGGACCGAGCAGTACTTC.

The chain joins TRBV6-4 to TRBJ2-3; 9 bases align to TRBD2. Germline CDR1 MRHNA, CDR2 SNTAGT. J lost 1 base, V lost 2 bases, and 1 base had no gene match. The CDR3 extends over 15 amino acids. The CDR3 region is CASSDIAGGTDTQYF. In DNA form, the CDR3 reads TGTGCCAGCAGTGACATAGCGGGGGGCACAGATACGCAGTATTTT.

CDR3: CASSRDSNYEQYF. For the CDR3, the DNA is TGTGCCAGCAGCAGGGACAGTAACTACGAGCAGTACTTC. The chain has TRBV21-1 and TRBJ2-7; no DNA check was done on the table's D call, TRBD1. TRBV21-1 is designated a pseudogene. The CDR3 extends over 13 amino acids.

Remarks on this clone: At one of its ends the junction is not consistent with the germline gene, which may arise from a read error. This specimen includes other DNA sequences encoding the same CDR3. The CDR3 nucleotides read TGCGCCAGCAGTCCCGGGATGAACACTGAGGCTTTCTTT. This codes for CASSPGMNTEAFF. This chain joins TRBV10-2 and TRBJ1-1, with no clear D. This CDR3 has 13 amino acids. Germline loops: CDR1 WSHSY, CDR2 SAAADI.

The CDR3 here is CASSLDSWTDTQYF. As DNA, the CDR3 is TGTGCCAGCAGCTTAGACTCTTGGACAGATACGCAGTATTTT. The chain is built from TRBV11-3 and TRBJ2-3; D gene ambiguous. Germline loops: CDR1 SGHNT, CDR2 YENEEA. The V end was cut by 0 bases, the J end by 3 bases, with 7 bases between. The CDR3 covers 14 residues.

This rearrangement joins TRBV5-4 to TRBJ2-3; no clear D. The CDR3 is made up of 16 amino acids. The germline V and J ends were trimmed by 0 bases and 0 bases, with 11 bases remaining between them. Germline CDR1 reads SGHNT; CDR2 reads YYREEE (reference sequence). For the CDR3, the DNA is TGTGCCAGCAGCTTGGACTGGGTCACTAGCACAGATACGCAGTATTTT. It yields the protein CASSLDWVTSTDTQYF.

V usage is TRBV24-1 and J usage is TRBJ1-1; 7 bases fit TRBD1. Trimming took 4 bases from V and 11 from J; bases not matched to a gene: 6. Germline CDR1 is KGHDR and CDR2 is SFDVKD. The CDR3 runs to 12 residues. CDR3 DNA: TGTGCCACCAGTGACACGACAGGGAGGGCTTTCTTT. As protein: CATSDTTGRAFF.

The chain is built from TRBV12-5 and TRBJ2-7, with D unclear. The CDR3 sequence is 11 residues long. V shed 5 bases and J shed 4 bases, with 6 bases lying between them. Germline V CDR1 and CDR2: LGHNT, FRNRAP. CDR3 sequence: CASGRSYEQYF. In nucleotides, the CDR3 is TGTGCTAGTGGTCGGAGTTACGAGCAGTACTTC.

This chain joins TRBV14 and TRBJ1-2; a weak D match, TRBD1 (5 bases). This CDR3 spans 14 amino acids. V lost 4 bases, J lost 5 bases, and 14 bases lay in between. Germline V gene sequence: CDR1 SGHDN, CDR2 FVKESK. This CDR3 reads CASSPGGIAYGYTF. CDR3 nucleotides: TGTGCCAGCAGCCCGGGGGGAATAGCGTATGGCTACACCTTC.